A selection of T cell receptor beta chains follows, all from one sample in a study of immune characterization of retroperitoneal liposarcoma. Using its own MiXCR run on the PCR reads, TCRdb lists one record per CDR3 protein. Among 2,000 to 2,500 distinct CDR3 sequences listed, around 48% were seen once. Specimen: tumor tissue. These receptors all come from a female donor with retroperitoneal liposarcoma. CDR3s include the opening cysteine and the closing phenylalanine or tryptophan. D genes are given only for firm matches. Clone sizes are given selectively: once, few, many, or a class where the clone is expanded.

D gene	CDR3 length	J gene	V gene	clone size	CDR3 DNA	CDR3 protein
.	16	TRBJ2-3	TRBV7-3	.	TGTGCCAGCAGCTTAGGGTTCGGTCGGGAACCAGATACGCAGTATTTT	CASSLGFGREPDTQYF
.	17	TRBJ2-5	TRBV6-1	.	TGTGCCAGCAGTGAACGGGTGTGGGGAGCCGGGCAAGAGACCCAGTACTTC	CASSERVWGAGQETQYF
.	12	TRBJ2-3	TRBV6-6	.	TGTGCCAGCAAGGCTCTAGGGAATACGCAGTATTTT	CASKALGNTQYF
.	12	TRBJ2-2	TRBV12-3/TRBV12-4	.	TGTGCCAGCAGTTTTATTACCGGGGAGCTGTTTTTT	CASSFITGELFF
.	14	TRBJ2-7	TRBV12-3/TRBV12-4	.	TGTGCCAGCAGTGGGGGGACTGGCTCCTACGAGCAGTACTTC	CASSGGTGSYEQYF
.	15	TRBJ2-1	TRBV12-3/TRBV12-4	.	TGTGCCAGCAGTTTAGGCGGGAAACCCTACAATGAGCAGTTCTTC	CASSLGGKPYNEQFF
.	14	TRBJ2-2	TRBV27	.	TGTGCCAGCAGCAGCGGGTTGGGGGCCGGGGAGCTGTTTTTT	CASSSGLGAGELFF
.	14	TRBJ2-7	TRBV5-4	.	TGTGCCAGCAGCTTCGAGGCTGCTGGCTACGAGCAGTACTTC	CASSFEAAGYEQYF
TRBD2	18	TRBJ2-2	TRBV6-1	few	TGTGCCAGCAGTCAAAAGGGACTAGCGGGGGGGGTCACCGGGGAGCTGTTTTTT	CASSQKGLAGGVTGELFF
TRBD2	16	TRBJ2-1	TRBV6-1	.	TGTGCCAGCAGGAACCCAGCGGGAGGGGGGTACAATGAGCAGTTCTTC	CASRNPAGGGYNEQFF
TRBD2	15	TRBJ2-7	TRBV6-1	.	TGTGCCAGCAGCCCCCAGGGTAGCGGGAGAGACGAGCAGTACTTC	CASSPQGSGRDEQYF
TRBD2	14	TRBJ2-1	TRBV6-1	few	TGTGCCAGCAGTGAAAGCCTAGCGGGAGACGAGCAGTTCTTC	CASSESLAGDEQFF
.	17	TRBJ2-3	TRBV11-3	once	TGTGCCAGCAGCTTAACATTTGGAGCGGCCGACACAGATACGCAGTATTTT	CASSLTFGAADTDTQYF
TRBD2	15	TRBJ2-5	TRBV6-1	.	TGTGCCAGCAGGGAAACAGCGGGAGCGCGGAAGACCCAGTACTTC	CASRETAGARKTQYF
.	14	TRBJ2-7	TRBV12-3/TRBV12-4	.	TGTGCCAGCACCCAAGACCCCCTTTCCTACGAGCAGTACTTC	CASTQDPLSYEQYF
.	15	TRBJ1-2	TRBV7-6	.	TGTGCCAGCAGCTTAGAGTCGCGGGGGGCGACTGGCTACACCTTC	CASSLESRGATGYTF
TRBD1	15	TRBJ2-4	TRBV7-6	.	TGTGCTAGCAGCCTTAGACAGGGGGCTTTGTATGAGCAGTACTTC	CASSLRQGALYEQYF
.	16	TRBJ2-1	TRBV24-1	.	TGTGCCACCAGTGATCCCCGAGGGGGGGCCCAAGAGACCCAGTTCTTC	CATSDPRGGAQETQFF
TRBD2	16	TRBJ2-1	TRBV6-1	.	TGTGCCAGCAGTGAAGCGAGGACTAGCGGGAGCGATGAGCAGTTCTTC	CASSEARTSGSDEQFF
.	14	TRBJ1-1	TRBV6-8	.	TGTGCCAGCAGAAGTAGGGGAGGAGGCACTGAAGCTTTCTTT	CASRSRGGGTEAFF
.	12	TRBJ2-7	TRBV6-1	.	TGTGCCAGCAGGCAGCCCGGGAACGAGCAGTACTTC	CASRQPGNEQYF
.	13	TRBJ2-1	TRBV27	.	TGTGCCAGCAGCCACCGACAGCAAGAGACCCAGTTCTTC	CASSHRQQETQFF
.	15	TRBJ2-7	TRBV11-2	.	TGTGCCAGCAGCTTAACAATAGGCAGCTCCTACGAGCAGTACTTC	CASSLTIGSSYEQYF
TRBD2	14	TRBJ2-1	TRBV6-1	.	TGTGCCAGCAGTTCTAGCGGGAGAGAGGGGACCCAGTTCTTC	CASSSSGREGTQFF
.	18	TRBJ2-3	TRBV12-3/TRBV12-4	large	TGTGCCAGCAGACTATGGGCTTTCGAGGGATTTCGGACAGATACGCAGTATTTT	CASRLWAFEGFRTDTQYF
.	16	TRBJ2-7	TRBV4-1	few	TGCGCCAGCAGCCAAGGAATTGGGGGAGTGAACTACGAGCAGTACTTC	CASSQGIGGVNYEQYF
TRBD1	15	TRBJ2-1	TRBV12-3/TRBV12-4	few	TGTGCCAGCAGCCCAGGACAGGGGTGGGGGAATGAGCAGTTCTTC	CASSPGQGWGNEQFF
.	16	TRBJ1-1	TRBV27	.	TGTGCCAGCAGTTTCCCCCCTCTGGCACGGACCACTGAAGCTTTCTTT	CASSFPPLARTTEAFF
TRBD1	15	TRBJ1-6	TRBV6-1	.	TGTGCCAGTTGGGGACAGGGCGGAGGGAATTCACCCCTCCACTTT	CASWGQGGGNSPLHF
.	13	TRBJ2-7	TRBV11-3	few	TGTGCCAGCAGCTTGGAAGCCCCGGACGAGCAGTACTTC	CASSLEAPDEQYF
.	14	TRBJ2-1	TRBV27	.	TGTGCCAGCAGTTACGGGGGCGCGATGAATGAGCAGTTCTTC	CASSYGGAMNEQFF
.	14	TRBJ2-7	TRBV11-3	.	TGTGCCAGCAGCCGTAATGTGGGGAACTACGAGCAGTACTTC	CASSRNVGNYEQYF
.	14	TRBJ1-5	TRBV12-5	.	TGTGCTAGTGGTATCGGACCCACCAATCAGCCCCAGCATTTT	CASGIGPTNQPQHF
TRBD2	16	TRBJ2-1	TRBV6-1	few	TGTGCCAGCAGTCCGACTAGCGGGGCAACCTACAATGAGCAGTTCTTC	CASSPTSGATYNEQFF
TRBD2	17	TRBJ2-3	TRBV7-3	.	TGTGCCAGCACCCGGGTAGCGGGAGTTAAGGGGACAGATACGCAGTATTTT	CASTRVAGVKGTDTQYF
.	14	TRBJ2-5	TRBV6-1	.	TGTGCCAGCAGTCCTACATATTCCCAAGAGACCCAGTACTTC	CASSPTYSQETQYF
.	14	TRBJ2-3	TRBV6-1	.	TGTGCCAGCAGTTATAGCGGTTACACAGATACGCAGTATTTT	CASSYSGYTDTQYF
.	15	TRBJ1-2	TRBV7-2	.	TGTGCCAGCAGCTTAAAAACCCGGGCCTCGAGGGGCTACACCTTC	CASSLKTRASRGYTF
TRBD1	15	TRBJ2-1	TRBV6-6	few	TGTGCCAGCAGTTACGGCGGACAGGCCTTCAGTGAGCAGTTCTTC	CASSYGGQAFSEQFF
.	15	TRBJ2-7	TRBV6-1	.	TGTGCCAGCAGAAAGGCGGGACCGGGTCCCTACGAGCAGTACTTC	CASRKAGPGPYEQYF